The present entry profiles one T cell receptor (beta chain) with its context. Germline lookup yields CDR1 LNHNV and CDR2 YYDKDF (reference sequence). The CDR3 is made up of 12 amino acids. V lost 1 base and J 7 bases, leaving 4 bases between the germline ends. The source of the sample is a study of response to subunit inactivated influenza vaccine. Each CDR3 protein is one row after TCRdb ran MiXCR on the RT-PCR reads. The repertoire has more than 450,000 distinct CDR3 sequences, about 11% of them found once; the top ten carry approximately 10%. These data were also reused for a study on T cells expressing NK-cell markers. That work adds: UMI-tagged 5'RACE template switching yielded the TCR beta cDNA.

The receptor comes from a man in his fifties who received an inactivated influenza vaccine. The specimen comprised PBMCs from blood, sampled on the day of vaccination. The chain is built from TRBV15 and TRBJ2-2; D not certain. This CDR3 reads CATSRVGGELFF. CDR3 in DNA: TGTGCCACCAGCAGAGTTGGCGGGGAGCTGTTTTTT.